This is a list of T cell receptor beta chains from one sample in a study of CD8 T cells in ankylosing spondylitis. TCRdb re-called the 5' RACE reads with MiXCR, one entry per CDR3 protein. The sample holds fewer than 550,000 distinct CDR3 sequences, approximately 5% seen once. The sequencing sample was made of blood, either unsorted or a sorted T cell fraction (not recorded which). These receptors came from a male donor with ankylosing spondylitis. Both conserved end residues are part of each CDR3. The D gene is left open where the match is weak. Not every row has a clone size; where given, it reads once, few, many or a size class.

CDR3 DNA: TGTGCCAGCAGCTTAGACAGGGACAAGATAACTAATGAAAAACTGTTTTTT
CDR3 protein: CASSLDRDKITNEKLFF
clone size: many
D gene: -
J gene: TRBJ1-4
V gene: TRBV11-2

CDR3 DNA: TGCGCCAGCAGCACGGACAGGACCTCCTACGAGCAGTACTTC
CDR3 protein: CASSTDRTSYEQYF
clone size: many
D gene: TRBD1
J gene: TRBJ2-7
V gene: TRBV5-1

CDR3 DNA: TGCAGTGCTAGAGACCTCCTTGGCTCTGGAAACACCATATATTTT
CDR3 protein: CSARDLLGSGNTIYF
clone size: many
D gene: -
J gene: TRBJ1-3
V gene: TRBV20-1

CDR3 DNA: TGCGCCAGCAGCCCCAGGGCAGGACAGAGTGAAAAACTGTTTTTT
CDR3 protein: CASSPRAGQSEKLFF
clone size: many
D gene: -
J gene: TRBJ1-4
V gene: TRBV4-3

CDR3 DNA: TGCGCCAGCAGCCAAGATCAGGGGACAGGGATTTACGAGCAGTACTTC
CDR3 protein: CASSQDQGTGIYEQYF
clone size: many
D gene: TRBD1
J gene: TRBJ2-7
V gene: TRBV4-3

CDR3 DNA: TGCAGTGCTAGTCCTCAGGGGGCTATCACTAATGAAAAACTGTTTTTT
CDR3 protein: CSASPQGAITNEKLFF
clone size: many
D gene: TRBD1
J gene: TRBJ1-4
V gene: TRBV20-1

CDR3 DNA: TGTGCCAGCAGTATCCTTGGCGGACCGAACACCGGGGAGCTGTTTTTT
CDR3 protein: CASSILGGPNTGELFF
clone size: many
D gene: -
J gene: TRBJ2-2
V gene: TRBV27

CDR3 DNA: TGCGCCAGCAGCTTGGAGGGCAGGGGAGACCTGGGCGAGCAGTACTTC
CDR3 protein: CASSLEGRGDLGEQYF
clone size: -
D gene: -
J gene: TRBJ2-7
V gene: TRBV5-1

CDR3 DNA: TGCGCCAGCAGCCAAGGCGTGGGACAGGGGGCCTACGAGCAGTACTTC
CDR3 protein: CASSQGVGQGAYEQYF
clone size: few
D gene: TRBD1
J gene: TRBJ2-7
V gene: TRBV4-3

CDR3 DNA: TGTGCCAGCAGTTTAGGCTCAGATACGCAGTATTTT
CDR3 protein: CASSLGSDTQYF
clone size: many
D gene: -
J gene: TRBJ2-3
V gene: TRBV12-3/TRBV12-4

CDR3 DNA: TGTGCCAGCCGCCGGGGGACAGCATCAACCTACGAGCAGTACTTC
CDR3 protein: CASRRGTASTYEQYF
clone size: few
D gene: -
J gene: TRBJ2-7
V gene: TRBV2

CDR3 DNA: TGCAGCGTTGACCGGGAGCTCTACAATGAGCAGTTCTTC
CDR3 protein: CSVDRELYNEQFF
clone size: many
D gene: -
J gene: TRBJ2-1
V gene: TRBV29-1

CDR3 DNA: TGTGCCAGCAGACCACAGGGTGGGAACATTCAGTACTTC
CDR3 protein: CASRPQGGNIQYF
clone size: many
D gene: -
J gene: TRBJ2-4
V gene: TRBV12-3/TRBV12-4

CDR3 DNA: TGTGCCAGCAGTTTTGGGGCCAACGTCCTGACTTTC
CDR3 protein: CASSFGANVLTF
clone size: -
D gene: -
J gene: TRBJ2-6
V gene: TRBV6-2/TRBV6-3

CDR3 DNA: TGTGCCAGCTCACGGGGCGCTGGTACCTACGAGCAGTACTTC
CDR3 protein: CASSRGAGTYEQYF
clone size: -
D gene: -
J gene: TRBJ2-7
V gene: TRBV18

CDR3 DNA: TGCAGTGCCCCGCGGCGGTATGGCTACACCTTC
CDR3 protein: CSAPRRYGYTF
clone size: many
D gene: -
J gene: TRBJ1-2
V gene: TRBV20-1

CDR3 DNA: TGCAGTGCTGAGACCGGGGGCCCGGATTCACCCCTCCACTTT
CDR3 protein: CSAETGGPDSPLHF
clone size: many
D gene: -
J gene: TRBJ1-6
V gene: TRBV20-1

CDR3 DNA: TGTGCCAGCTCATTGGCAGGCAGATCACCCATGAACACTGAAGCTTTCTTT
CDR3 protein: CASSLAGRSPMNTEAFF
clone size: few
D gene: -
J gene: TRBJ1-1
V gene: TRBV18

CDR3 DNA: TGTGCCATCAGTGAGAGGGGACTAGCGGGGGGCCTGCAAGAGACCCAGTACTTC
CDR3 protein: CAISERGLAGGLQETQYF
clone size: many
D gene: TRBD2
J gene: TRBJ2-5
V gene: TRBV10-3

CDR3 DNA: TGTGCCAGCAGTTACGTATCTAGCACAGATACGCAGTATTTT
CDR3 protein: CASSYVSSTDTQYF
clone size: -
D gene: -
J gene: TRBJ2-3
V gene: TRBV2

CDR3 DNA: TGTGCCAGCAATCGTCTCTCGGGGAACACTGAAGCTTTCTTT
CDR3 protein: CASNRLSGNTEAFF
clone size: many
D gene: -
J gene: TRBJ1-1
V gene: TRBV28

CDR3 DNA: TGTGCCAGCAGTTACGGGACAGGCGACACTGAAGCTTTCTTT
CDR3 protein: CASSYGTGDTEAFF
clone size: many
D gene: TRBD1
J gene: TRBJ1-1
V gene: TRBV6-5

CDR3 DNA: TGCGCCAGCAGCCAATATGCTAGCGGGGGGACGGGGAACACAGATACGCAGTATTTT
CDR3 protein: CASSQYASGGTGNTDTQYF
clone size: many
D gene: TRBD2
J gene: TRBJ2-3
V gene: TRBV4-3

CDR3 DNA: TGTGCCAGCAGTACGGACCTTCTAGAGCCCCAGCATTTT
CDR3 protein: CASSTDLLEPQHF
clone size: many
D gene: -
J gene: TRBJ1-5
V gene: TRBV12-3/TRBV12-4

CDR3 DNA: TGCAGCGTTGTTACTAACTATGGCTACACCTTC
CDR3 protein: CSVVTNYGYTF
clone size: many
D gene: -
J gene: TRBJ1-2
V gene: TRBV29-1

CDR3 DNA: TGTGCCAGCAGCCGAAGCTCGGGAGCCACCGGGGAGCTGTTTTTT
CDR3 protein: CASSRSSGATGELFF
clone size: many
D gene: -
J gene: TRBJ2-2
V gene: TRBV27

CDR3 DNA: TGTGCCAGCAGTCCATCCTGGGACTATTACAATGAGCAGTTCTTC
CDR3 protein: CASSPSWDYYNEQFF
clone size: many
D gene: TRBD2
J gene: TRBJ2-1
V gene: TRBV6-2/TRBV6-3

CDR3 DNA: TGCGCCAGCAGCCAAGGGCGGACCTCAGGAAACACCATATATTTT
CDR3 protein: CASSQGRTSGNTIYF
clone size: many
D gene: -
J gene: TRBJ1-3
V gene: TRBV4-3

CDR3 DNA: TGCAGTGCTAGGAGGTGGGAGCTCACAGATACGCAGTATTTT
CDR3 protein: CSARRWELTDTQYF
clone size: many
D gene: -
J gene: TRBJ2-3
V gene: TRBV20-1

CDR3 DNA: TGTGCCAGCAGCCAAGTCGGGAGCGAGCAGTACTTC
CDR3 protein: CASSQVGSEQYF
clone size: many
D gene: -
J gene: TRBJ2-7
V gene: TRBV3-1

CDR3 DNA: TGTGCCAGCACCGAACTCGGTAGTTATAGCAATCAGCCCCAGCATTTT
CDR3 protein: CASTELGSYSNQPQHF
clone size: many
D gene: -
J gene: TRBJ1-5
V gene: TRBV12-3/TRBV12-4

CDR3 DNA: TGTGCCACCACCAGAGGGACACACTCTAGCACAGATACGCAGTATTTT
CDR3 protein: CATTRGTHSSTDTQYF
clone size: few
D gene: -
J gene: TRBJ2-3
V gene: TRBV12-3/TRBV12-4

CDR3 DNA: TGTGCCAGCTCACCAAGTCAGTATGAAGCTTTCTTT
CDR3 protein: CASSPSQYEAFF
clone size: many
D gene: -
J gene: TRBJ1-1
V gene: TRBV18

CDR3 DNA: TGTGCCAGCAGCGGAAGGCGGCTCTCTGGGGCCAACGTCCTGACTTTC
CDR3 protein: CASSGRRLSGANVLTF
clone size: -
D gene: -
J gene: TRBJ2-6
V gene: TRBV7-6

CDR3 DNA: TGTGCCAGCACTTCTTGGGGGGGAGTAGATACGCAGTATTTT
CDR3 protein: CASTSWGGVDTQYF
clone size: many
D gene: TRBD2
J gene: TRBJ2-3
V gene: TRBV28

CDR3 DNA: TGTGCCAGCAGCTTAGACCAGGGGGCAGGGGATGGCTACACCTTC
CDR3 protein: CASSLDQGAGDGYTF
clone size: many
D gene: TRBD1
J gene: TRBJ1-2
V gene: TRBV7-2

CDR3 DNA: TGTGCCAGCAGCTTATCCCCGGGATCAAGCGTTAATACGCAGTATTTT
CDR3 protein: CASSLSPGSSVNTQYF
clone size: many
D gene: -
J gene: TRBJ2-3
V gene: TRBV7-9

CDR3 DNA: TGTGCCAGCACCATCACCCTAGCGGGAGGTTCCTACGAGCAGTACTTC
CDR3 protein: CASTITLAGGSYEQYF
clone size: -
D gene: TRBD2
J gene: TRBJ2-7
V gene: TRBV7-2

CDR3 DNA: TGTGCCAGCAGGGCAGGGGGCGCGGGTTCCTACAATGAGCAGTTCTTC
CDR3 protein: CASRAGGAGSYNEQFF
clone size: -
D gene: TRBD1
J gene: TRBJ2-1
V gene: TRBV6-2/TRBV6-3

CDR3 DNA: TGTGCCAGCAGCCGCAGGGAAGAGAACGAGCAGTACTTC
CDR3 protein: CASSRREENEQYF
clone size: once
D gene: -
J gene: TRBJ2-7
V gene: TRBV7-9

CDR3 DNA: TGTGCCAGCAGCTTATTTGAAGGGACCGGGGAGCTGTTTTTT
CDR3 protein: CASSLFEGTGELFF
clone size: -
D gene: -
J gene: TRBJ2-2
V gene: TRBV11-1

CDR3 DNA: TGTGCCAGCAGCGTAAGGACAGGGAACAATGAGCAGTTCTTC
CDR3 protein: CASSVRTGNNEQFF
clone size: many
D gene: TRBD1
J gene: TRBJ2-1
V gene: TRBV7-9

CDR3 DNA: TGTGCCAGCAGCCCGCAGGGGACGACCTACAATGAGCAGTTCTTC
CDR3 protein: CASSPQGTTYNEQFF
clone size: many
D gene: -
J gene: TRBJ2-1
V gene: TRBV11-2

CDR3 DNA: TGTGCCAGCAGTCTGGGACTAGCGGCAGGCGAGCAGTACTTC
CDR3 protein: CASSLGLAAGEQYF
clone size: many
D gene: TRBD2
J gene: TRBJ2-7
V gene: TRBV6-2/TRBV6-3

CDR3 DNA: TGCAGCGTTGAAGATCGGGGGACTAGCGGGAGCACAGATACGCAGTATTTT
CDR3 protein: CSVEDRGTSGSTDTQYF
clone size: many
D gene: TRBD2
J gene: TRBJ2-3
V gene: TRBV29-1

CDR3 DNA: TGTGCCAGCAGCTTAAGGGCAGGGAGGGAAAAACTGTTTTTT
CDR3 protein: CASSLRAGREKLFF
clone size: many
D gene: -
J gene: TRBJ1-4
V gene: TRBV7-2

CDR3 DNA: TGTGCCAGCAGCCAATTAGGACAGGGGACGGAAAAACTGTTTTTT
CDR3 protein: CASSQLGQGTEKLFF
clone size: many
D gene: TRBD1
J gene: TRBJ1-4
V gene: TRBV4-2

CDR3 DNA: TGCGCCAGCAGCATGACAGGGACACCCTACGAGCAGTACTTC
CDR3 protein: CASSMTGTPYEQYF
clone size: many
D gene: TRBD1
J gene: TRBJ2-7
V gene: TRBV5-1

CDR3 DNA: TGCGCCAGCAGCCCACGGGGGGTAGCGGAGGACTCTGGGGCCAACGTCCTGACTTTC
CDR3 protein: CASSPRGVAEDSGANVLTF
clone size: few
D gene: TRBD2
J gene: TRBJ2-6
V gene: TRBV4-3

CDR3 DNA: TGTGCCAGGGGCCATGGGTTCGGTGAGCAGTTCTTC
CDR3 protein: CARGHGFGEQFF
clone size: -
D gene: -
J gene: TRBJ2-1
V gene: TRBV4-2

CDR3 DNA: TGTGCCATCCGGGCCACCGGGACAGGGGAGACCGGGGAGCTGTTTTTT
CDR3 protein: CAIRATGTGETGELFF
clone size: many
D gene: TRBD1
J gene: TRBJ2-2
V gene: TRBV10-3

CDR3 DNA: TGCGCCAGCAGCCAAGCCACACTAGCGGGAGAGCAGTTCTTC
CDR3 protein: CASSQATLAGEQFF
clone size: many
D gene: TRBD2
J gene: TRBJ2-1
V gene: TRBV4-1